This T cell receptor (beta chain) was sequenced during a study of shared clonotypes between healthy human individuals. Generated by immunoSEQ multiplex PCR, the TCRdb table keeps only in-frame clones and is missing some. The table shows under 2,000,000 clones, with less than 95% occurring only once. Terminally differentiated effector memory CD45RA+ cells were excluded from the naive CD8 cells, which were CD45RO-negative and positively selected for CCR7. Germline V gene lookup returns CDR1 MNHEY and CDR2 SMNVEV (reference sequence). Trimming removed 5 bases from V and 7 bases from J, with 12 bases in between. The CDR3 spans 13 residues.

What was sequenced was naive CD8+ T cells sorted from blood. The TCR was taken from a man in his late teens or twenties in good health. This rearrangement joins TRBV27 to TRBJ2-1; D is perhaps TRBD1 (6 bases). The CDR3 DNA reads TGTGCCAGCAGTGATACAGGGTTTAATGAGCAGTTCTTC. As protein: CASSDTGFNEQFF.